The clone carrying this T cell receptor (beta chain) was found a few times. These data are taken from a study of T cells in Graves' hyperthyroidism and ophthalmopathy. It was RNA transcripts that yielded the amplified TCR beta CDR3 regions. TCR CDR3 regions were first amplified by RT-PCR with HTBI primers. TCRdb reprocessed the multiplex PCR reads via MiXCR and lists one record per CDR3 protein. The data hold under 450,000 distinct CDR3 sequences, with 15% to 18% observed a single time. The CDR3 is 14 residues long. Trimming cost V 2 bases and J 4 bases, with 11 bases left between them. Per germline, CDR1 LNHDA and CDR2 SQIVND (reference sequence).

The rearrangement joins TRBV19 to TRBJ1-2; maybe TRBD1 (5 bases). Input material: blood. The TCR comes from a woman aged 18-35 years with Graves' hyperthyroidism. CDR3 sequence reads: CASSIRGASYGYTF. CDR3 coding DNA: TGTGCCAGTAGTATAAGAGGGGCCTCCTATGGCTACACCTTC. The whole variable domain, remainder taken from reference TRBV19 and TRBJ1-2, is DGGITQSPKYLFRKEGQNVTLSCEQNLNHDAMYWYRQDPGQGLRLIYYSQIVNDFQKGDIAEGYSVSREKKESFPLTVTSAQKNPTAFYLCASSIRGASYGYTFGSGTRLTVV.